The 29 T cell receptor beta chains presented below share a single source sample, sequenced in a study of cytomegalovirus exposure and HLA in healthy donors. It was with 60 Vbeta and 13 Jbeta primers that the PCR ran. Assay: immunoSEQ multiplex PCR; the TCRdb copy retains only in-frame clones and omits some. The sample records just over 200,000 clones, 70% being singletons. Sequencing input: PBMCs. The receptors here all came from a man aged 35 to 55 in good health and CMV-seropositive.

The V and J genes are TRBV5-1 and TRBJ2-7; perhaps TRBD1 as D (5 bases). CDR1 and CDR2 from the germline V gene are SGHRS and YFSETQ. Deletions cut 2 bases from V and 2 bases from J, with 14 bases between. The CDR3 contains 15 residues. Here the CDR3 DNA reads TGCGCCAGCAGCTTTCAGGGTTCCGGCCCCTACGAGCAGTACTTC. Its translation is CASSFQGSGPYEQYF.

This clone was found a few times. This chain connects TRBV5-4 to TRBJ1-2; D remains ambiguous. The germline CDR1 and CDR2 sequences are SGHNT and YYREEE (reference sequence). The V end was cut by 0 bases, the J end by 7 bases, with 10 bases between. The CDR3 consists of 13 residues. CDR3 sequence: CASSLAGSVGYTF. CDR3 DNA sequence: TGTGCCAGCAGCTTGGCGGGGTCAGTTGGCTACACCTTC. The full variable domain, rest sourced from reference TRBV5-4 and TRBJ1-2, is ETGVTQSPTHLIKTRGQQVTLRCSSQSGHNTVSWYQQALGQGPQFIFQYYREEENGRGNFPPRFSGLQFPNYSSELNVNALELDDSALYLCASSLAGSVGYTFGSGTRLTVV.

In its sample, this clone was seen a few times. V is TRBV5-6 and J is TRBJ2-1; possibly TRBD1 for D (8 bases). V was clipped by 2 bases and J by 16 bases, with 22 bases between them. The V gene's germline CDR1 is SGHDT and CDR2 YYEEEE. This CDR3 is built from 14 residues. This chain's CDR3 is CASSFGGGQVDPFF. CDR3 coding DNA: TGTGCCAGCAGCTTTGGGGGGGGACAGGTGGACCCCTTCTTC.

This clone came up a few times. This rearrangement joins TRBV11-2 to TRBJ2-5; 7 bases map to TRBD1. Germline V CDR1 and CDR2: SGHAT, FQNNGV. This CDR3 spans 16 amino acids. V was pared by 5 bases and J by 1 base, with 10 bases of the junction left unmatched. CDR3 nucleotides: TGTGCCAGCAGCGCCAGCCGGGACAGCCGCCAAGAGACCCAGTACTTC. Amino acid sequence: CASSASRDSRQETQYF.

This chain joins TRBV6-6 and TRBJ2-3, with 8 positions matching TRBD1. The CDR3 totals 16 residues. The germline V gene encodes CDR1 MNHNY and CDR2 SVGAGI (reference sequence). V was pared by 7 bases and J by 6 bases, with 15 bases of the junction left unmatched. The CDR3 sequence is CASNQDREIAVDTQYF. The DNA for the CDR3 is TGTGCCAGCAACCAGGACAGGGAGATAGCCGTGGATACGCAGTATTTT.

The chain employs TRBV5-1 and TRBJ1-4, with D perhaps matching TRBD1 (5 bases). This CDR3 is 15 amino acids long. Germline V gene sequence: CDR1 SGHRS, CDR2 YFSETQ. V lost 0 bases, J lost 10 bases, and 16 bases lay in between. CDR3 protein: CASSLEFGGDSKLFF. DNA of the CDR3: TGCGCCAGCAGCTTGGAATTCGGAGGGGATTCAAAACTGTTTTTT.

This sequence joins TRBV6-5 and TRBJ1-1; a weak D match, TRBD1 (6 bases). The germline V and J ends were trimmed by 6 bases and 11 bases, with 19 bases remaining between them. CDR1 is MNHEY, CDR2 SVGAGI, per germline. This CDR3 is 13 amino acids long. The CDR3 reads CASSLGQGFVAFF. The DNA for the CDR3 is TGTGCCAGCAGCCTGGGACAAGGCTTTGTGGCTTTCTTT.

The rearrangement uses TRBV2 and TRBJ2-1, with unresolved D. The CDR3 has 15 amino acids. Germline-derived CDR1 and CDR2 are SNHLY and FYNNEI. The V end was cut by 6 bases, the J end by 0 bases, with 12 bases between. The chain's CDR3 is CASSLLASSYNEQFF. CDR3 DNA sequence: TGTGCCAGCAGCCTACTCGCGAGCTCCTACAATGAGCAGTTCTTC.

The CDR3 DNA is TGTGCCAGCCAGAGGTCGATCGGGGGGACAGATACGCAGTATTTT. This encodes CASQRSIGGTDTQYF. The chain combines TRBV18 with TRBJ2-3; TRBD2 matches 7 bases. Trimming removed 8 bases from V and 3 bases from J; junction bases left unmatched: 11. The CDR3 spans 15 residues. Germline lookup yields CDR1 KGHSH and CDR2 LQKENI.

The chain couples TRBV11-2 to TRBJ2-3; perhaps TRBD2 as D (6 bases). This CDR3 spans 15 amino acids. V lost 8 bases to trimming and J lost 0 bases, with 15 bases between them. CDR1 SGHAT and CDR2 FQNNGV come from the germline V gene. The CDR3 spells CASLTRGGSTDTQYF. The CDR3 DNA follows: TGTGCCAGCTTGACGCGGGGTGGGAGCACAGATACGCAGTATTTT. The full variable domain, rest sourced from reference TRBV11-2 and TRBJ2-3, is EAGVAQSPRYKIIEKRQSVAFWCNPISGHATLYWYQQILGQGPKLLIQFQNNGVVDDSQLPKDRFSAERLKGVDSTLKIQPAKLEDSAVYLCASLTRGGSTDTQYFGPGTRLTVL.

V is TRBV6-1 and J is TRBJ1-5; D gene ambiguous. V was cut by 5 bases and J by 4 bases, with 9 bases left in between. The CDR3 has 13 residues. In germline, CDR1 is MNHNS, CDR2 SASEGT. The CDR3 sequence: CASSIQWNQPQHF. The CDR3 nucleotides read TGTGCCAGCAGTATTCAGTGGAATCAGCCCCAGCATTTT.

This sequence joins TRBV6-6 and TRBJ1-1; D remains unclear. Per the germline V gene, CDR1 is MNHNY and CDR2 is SVGAGI (reference sequence). V gave up 0 bases and J gave up 6 bases, with 8 bases separating them. The CDR3 consists of 13 residues. CDR3 nucleotide sequence: TGTGCCAGCAGTTACTCGGGAGAATCTGAAGCTTTCTTT. Its protein product is CASSYSGESEAFF.

This chain connects TRBV13 to TRBJ2-7; 12 positions match TRBD1. V shed 9 bases, J shed 2 bases, and the junction held 17 bases outside the gene matches. CDR3 length: 18 amino acids. Germline CDR1 is PRHDT and CDR2 is FYEKMQ (reference sequence). The CDR3 coding sequence is TGTGCCAGAATATACCGGGACAGGGGGCGAGGGAGCACCTACGAGCAGTACTTC. The encoded protein is CARIYRDRGRGSTYEQYF.

V gene TRBV29-1 combines with J gene TRBJ2-1; tentative D call: TRBD1 (6 bases). This CDR3 is built from 14 residues. Germline CDR1 reads SQVTM; CDR2 reads ANQGSEA. V lost 4 bases, J lost 0 bases, and 10 bases lay in between. CDR3 loop: CSVVEGGSYNEQFF. CDR3 DNA sequence: TGCAGCGTTGTGGAAGGGGGCTCCTACAATGAGCAGTTCTTC.

This clone was detected only a few times. The chain is built from TRBV4-1 and TRBJ2-7; the D gene is possibly TRBD1 (5 bases). V was shortened by 2 bases and J by 3 bases, with 14 bases between the two germline ends. This CDR3 region has 15 residues. From germline, CDR1 is MGHRA and CDR2 YSYEKL. The CDR3 DNA follows: TGCGCCAGCAGCCAATTATGGGGCTCTGACTACGAGCAGTACTTC. Encoded protein: CASSQLWGSDYEQYF.

This chain connects TRBV11-2 to TRBJ2-5, with D possibly being TRBD2 (5 bases). The germline V gene has CDR1 SGHAT and CDR2 FQNNGV. The CDR3 has 14 amino acids. Between the trimmed V and J ends, which lost 4 bases and 5 bases, there was a span of 14 bases. This CDR3 reads CASSSGLRVETQYF. The CDR3 DNA is TGTGCCAGCAGCTCCGGACTCAGAGTGGAGACCCAGTACTTC.

The gene calls are TRBV5-1 and TRBJ1-1, with 8 bases lining up with TRBD1. CDR1 SGHRS and CDR2 YFSETQ come from the germline V gene. Unmatched junction bases numbered 2, after V lost 2 bases and J lost 2 bases. This CDR3 is 14 amino acids long. The CDR3 coding sequence is TGCGCCAGCAGCTTCGGACAGGGCAACACTGAAGCTTTCTTT. This sequence encodes CASSFGQGNTEAFF. The full variable domain, in which reference TRBV5-1 and TRBJ1-1 provide the parts outside the CDR3, is KAGVTQTPRYLIKTRGQQVTLSCSPISGHRSVSWYQQTPGQGLQFLFEYFSETQRNKGNFPGRFSGRQFSNSRSEMNVSTLELGDSALYLCASSFGQGNTEAFFGQGTRLTVV.

The rearrangement links TRBV5-4 to TRBJ1-3; possibly TRBD1 for D (6 bases). CDR1 SGHNT and CDR2 YYREEE come from the germline V gene (reference sequence). Trimming removed 4 bases at V and 5 bases at J, with 13 bases between. This CDR3 region has 14 residues. CDR3 sequence (DNA): TGTGCCAGCAGCCCACAGGGTAGGAGAAACACCATATATTTT. Its translation is CASSPQGRRNTIYF.

This chain links TRBV5-1 with TRBJ2-7, with 10 bases that match TRBD1. Germline CDR1 is SGHRS and CDR2 is YFSETQ. CDR3 size: 14 residues. V dropped 3 bases and J dropped 5; count of bases not matched to a gene: 5. CDR3 DNA: TGCGCCAGCAGCTCGACAGGGGGCACGGACGAGCAGTACTTC. Translation gives CASSSTGGTDEQYF.

This sequence joins TRBV7-9 and TRBJ2-7; D is perhaps TRBD1 (6 bases). The CDR3 extends over 14 amino acids. Germline V gene lookup returns CDR1 SEHNR and CDR2 FQNEAQ (reference sequence). Trimming left V 3 bases short and J 4 bases short, with 13 bases between. This chain's CDR3 is CASSFIQGRYEQYF. Here the CDR3 DNA reads TGTGCCAGCAGCTTCATCCAGGGGAGATACGAGCAGTACTTC.

This chain connects TRBV7-9 to TRBJ1-4; 11 bases map to TRBD1. Germline V gene sequence: CDR1 SEHNR, CDR2 FQNEAQ (reference sequence). CDR3 length: 16 residues. V was pared by 4 bases and J by 5 bases, with 6 bases of the junction left unmatched. CDR3 region: CASSSKDRGRNEKLFF. The DNA of the CDR3 is TGTGCCAGCAGCTCAAAGGACAGGGGGCGGAATGAAAAACTGTTTTTT.

This chain connects TRBV5-1 to TRBJ2-6; D possibly corresponds to TRBD1 (5 bases). V was pared by 6 bases and J by 2 bases, with 12 bases between. CDR3 length equals 15 residues. From germline, CDR1 is SGHRS and CDR2 YFSETQ. The CDR3 DNA reads TGCGCCAGCACCCCGACAGTTGCTGGGGCCAACGTCCTGACTTTC. As protein: CASTPTVAGANVLTF. Full variable domain (rest looked up from reference TRBV5-1 and TRBJ2-6): KAGVTQTPRYLIKTRGQQVTLSCSPISGHRSVSWYQQTPGQGLQFLFEYFSETQRNKGNFPGRFSGRQFSNSRSEMNVSTLELGDSALYLCASTPTVAGANVLTFGAGSRLTVL.

The genes are TRBV5-4 and TRBJ2-1; D is perhaps TRBD1 (5 bases). The V gene's germline CDR1 is SGHNT and CDR2 YYREEE (reference sequence). The CDR3 extends over 17 amino acids. V lost 2 bases, J lost 0 bases, and 15 bases lay in between. The CDR3 is CASSFEPRVTSYNEQFF. CDR3 nucleotide sequence: TGTGCCAGCAGCTTTGAGCCCAGGGTGACCTCCTACAATGAGCAGTTCTTC.

This rearrangement joins TRBV5-1 to TRBJ2-5; no clear D gene. Between the trimmed V and J ends, which lost 3 bases and 5 bases, there was a span of 11 bases. The CDR3 contains 13 residues. Germline CDR1 is SGHRS and CDR2 is YFSETQ. The CDR3 nucleotides are TGCGCCAGCAGCTCCGGGTCGACGGAGACCCAGTACTTC. It encodes CASSSGSTETQYF.

Only one count was recorded for this clone. The V call is TRBV6-5, the J call TRBJ1-2; no firm D call. Trimming left V 5 bases short and J 5 bases short, with 12 bases between. This CDR3 has 13 amino acids. Germline loops: CDR1 MNHEY, CDR2 SVGAGI. For the CDR3, the DNA is TGTGCCAGCAGTGAAAACAGAAGTTATGGCTACACCTTC. This gives the protein CASSENRSYGYTF.

The chain combines TRBV5-4 with TRBJ2-1, with 9 bases fitting TRBD2. Per germline, CDR1 SGHNT and CDR2 YYREEE (reference sequence). The CDR3 runs to 15 residues. V dropped 7 bases and J dropped 8; count of bases not matched to a gene: 13. The CDR3 region is CASGLPGLARDEQFF. The CDR3 DNA is TGTGCCAGCGGACTACCGGGACTAGCTAGAGATGAGCAGTTCTTC. Using reference TRBV5-4 and TRBJ2-1 for the parts outside the CDR3, the full variable domain is ETGVTQSPTHLIKTRGQQVTLRCSSQSGHNTVSWYQQALGQGPQFIFQYYREEENGRGNFPPRFSGLQFPNYSSELNVNALELDDSALYLCASGLPGLARDEQFFGPGTRLTVL.

The chain uses TRBV10-3 and TRBJ1-2, with 7 bases identical to TRBD1. Germline loops: CDR1 ENHRY, CDR2 SYGVKD. The CDR3 is made up of 15 amino acids. Trimming at V came to 6 bases and at J to 3 bases, leaving 10 bases not matched to a gene. CDR3 sequence reads: CAIREPGQGDYGYTF. CDR3 nucleotides: TGTGCCATCAGGGAACCGGGGCAGGGGGACTATGGCTACACCTTC.

This clone was found once. The chain combines TRBV15 with TRBJ2-7; 7 bases are a match to TRBD1. V was pared by 6 bases and J by 0 bases, with 5 bases of the junction left unmatched. This CDR3 has 14 residues. Looked up from germline, CDR1 is LNHNV and CDR2 is YYDKDF (reference sequence). The CDR3, as DNA: TGTGCCACCAGTGAGACAGGGAGCTCCTACGAGCAGTACTTC. Its protein product is CATSETGSSYEQYF. Drawing the rest from reference TRBV15 and TRBJ2-7, the complete variable domain is DAMVIQNPRYQVTQFGKPVTLSCSQTLNHNVMYWYQQKSSQAPKLLFHYYDKDFNNEADTPDNFQSRRPNTSFCFLDIRSPGLGDTAMYLCATSETGSSYEQYFGPGTRLTVT.

This rearrangement joins TRBV7-6 to TRBJ1-6; 8 bases map to TRBD1. This CDR3 is 14 amino acids long. Unmatched junction bases numbered 4, after V lost 4 bases and J lost 8 bases. The germline CDR1 and CDR2 sequences are SGHVS and FNYEAQ. The CDR3 sequence is CASSYGQGDSPLHF. DNA of the CDR3: TGTGCCAGCAGCTACGGACAGGGTGATTCACCCCTCCACTTT.